This T cell receptor (beta chain) was observed in a study of T cell responses to AZD1222 COVID-19 vaccine. Study-level points and caveats: Close to half of all spike-specific TCRs reportedly target regions of the variants that are unmutated.

The CDR3 consists of 10 residues. Germline CDR1 is GTSNPN and CDR2 is SVGIG (reference sequence). The assay was immunoSEQ multiplex PCR, and TCRdb's table has in-frame clones only and misses some. The table lists some 150,000 clones, about 88% of them singletons. With respect to this clone: What it binds is not known. Relative to the germline gene, one junction end is altered; a read error may explain this.

This specimen consisted of peripheral blood, obtained 28 days after the second AZD1222 dose. The sequence derives from an adult who received the AZD1222 COVID-19 vaccine. The chain uses TRBV30 and TRBJ1-1; D remains unclear. The CDR3 protein is CAWSAIHDIF. The CDR3 DNA reads TGTGCCTGGAGTGCCATTCACGACATCTTT.